The clone carrying this TCR beta chain was seen more than once but under ten times. The data are from a study of molecular identifiers for immune sequencing clone quantification. The germline V gene has CDR1 SGHTA and CDR2 FQGNSA. V was clipped by 5 bases and J by 8 bases, with 15 bases between them. The CDR3 consists of 13 residues. A single record per CDR3 protein comes from TCRdb applying MiXCR to the PCR reads. The data show more than 450,000 distinct CDR3 sequences, with less than 30% seen just once and under 0.85% held by the top ten. V usage is TRBV7-2 and J usage is TRBJ1-2; D is undetermined. The receptor was isolated from a human donor in good health. Some libraries in this study had Jurkat cell RNA spiked in. Specimen: naive CD8+ T cells from blood, with Jurkat cell RNA spiked in. As to subset: FACS-sorted CD8+CD4-CCR7+CD45RA+ naive T cells. The CDR3 loop reads CASSPDLAGGYTF. The CDR3 region has the DNA TGTGCCAGCAGCCCTGACTTAGCTGGGGGCTACACCTTC.